This T cell receptor (beta chain) was profiled in a study of blood T cell repertoires in COVID-19. Here immunoSEQ multiplex PCR was the method, and the copy in TCRdb shows in-frame clones only, minus some. The sample lists some 110,000 clones, approximately 87% seen once, with 15% in the top ten. Germline assignment: CDR1 GTSNPN and CDR2 SVGIG (reference sequence). This CDR3 region has 16 residues. Deletions cut 3 bases from V and 2 bases from J, with 16 bases between. Sequencing was performed on peripheral blood. This clonotype originated in a man over 45 with acute or convalescent COVID-19. The V gene is TRBV30, the J gene TRBJ1-4; D is undetermined. Here the CDR3 reads CAWRGGGFGTNEKLFF. The CDR3 nucleotides are TGTGCCTGGAGGGGTGGAGGGTTTGGTACTAATGAAAAACTGTTTTTT.